One and the same sample provided the 21 T cell receptor beta chains below, sequenced in a study of cytomegalovirus exposure and HLA in healthy donors. Assay used: immunoSEQ multiplex PCR; TCRdb lists only in-frame clones, some missing. The table records 210,000 or so clones, approximately 86% of them present only once. The specimen was PBMCs. Every receptor here comes from a young woman in good health and CMV-seronegative.

V gene TRBV11-3 combines with J gene TRBJ2-5; D might be TRBD1 (5 bases). CDR3 length equals 13 residues. Germline V gene sequence: CDR1 SGHNT, CDR2 YENEEA. V was cut by 2 bases and J by 1 base, with 5 bases left in between. This chain's CDR3 is CASSLQGQETQYF. CDR3 DNA sequence: TGTGCCAGCAGCTTACAGGGCCAAGAGACCCAGTACTTC.

This clone has just one count. The chain combines TRBV25-1 with TRBJ2-7, with D hard to call. The CDR3 totals 12 residues. With 6 bases removed from V and 6 bases from J, the gap between germline ends came to 12 bases. Germline-derived CDR1 and CDR2 are MGHDK and SYGVNS. In nucleotides, the CDR3 is TGTGCCAGCAGCCCTAGTCTCTCCGAGCAGTACTTC. This gives the protein CASSPSLSEQYF.

This clone has only one observation. The V gene is TRBV27, the J gene TRBJ2-1, with 8 positions matching TRBD1. The germline CDR1 and CDR2 sequences are MNHEY and SMNVEV (reference sequence). This CDR3 has 16 amino acids. J lost 3 bases, V lost 5 bases, and 9 bases had no gene match. CDR3 residues: CASSRRGDRHYNEQFF. CDR3 nucleotides: TGTGCCAGCAGTCGAAGGGGGGACAGGCACTACAATGAGCAGTTCTTC.

The chain carries TRBV6-5 and TRBJ2-7, with D possibly matching TRBD2 (6 bases). CDR1 is MNHEY and CDR2 is SVGAGI in the germline V gene. V was cut by 0 bases and J by 4 bases, with 16 bases left in between. CDR3 length: 16 residues. The DNA of the CDR3 is TGTGCCAGCAGTTACTCGCTCGGGAGAACGGGGTACGAGCAGTACTTC. Translation gives CASSYSLGRTGYEQYF.

By sample fraction, this clone is medium-sized. This chain connects TRBV13 to TRBJ2-7; D is unresolved. This CDR3 region has 18 residues. The V and J ends lost 1 base and 2 bases respectively, with 21 bases between them. The germline V gene encodes CDR1 PRHDT and CDR2 FYEKMQ (reference sequence). The CDR3 DNA reads TGTGCCAGCAGCTTAGATGGGTGGAGACCCTCCGGAGCCTACGAGCAGTACTTC. This gives the protein CASSLDGWRPSGAYEQYF.

V and J are TRBV5-4 and TRBJ2-2; 14 bases are shared with TRBD2. J lost 6 bases, V lost 0 bases, and 4 bases had no gene match. The CDR3 length is 17 residues. CDR1 is SGHNT and CDR2 is YYREEE in the germline V gene (reference sequence). CDR3 region: CASSLAGLAGAAGELFF. The CDR3 DNA reads as TGTGCCAGCAGCTTGGCGGGACTAGCGGGAGCTGCCGGGGAGCTGTTTTTT. Full variable domain (remainder filled in from reference TRBV5-4 and TRBJ2-2): ETGVTQSPTHLIKTRGQQVTLRCSSQSGHNTVSWYQQALGQGPQFIFQYYREEENGRGNFPPRFSGLQFPNYSSELNVNALELDDSALYLCASSLAGLAGAAGELFFGEGSRLTVL.

A single count supports this clone. This sequence joins TRBV7-2 and TRBJ2-3; 7 bases agree with TRBD2. V shed 1 base, J shed 4 bases, and the junction held 11 bases outside the gene matches. The germline CDR1 and CDR2 sequences are SGHTA and FQGNSA. The length of the CDR3 is 17 residues. The CDR3 region has the DNA TGTGCCAGCAGCTTAGATGGGGCGGGAGTCCGCGCAGATACGCAGTATTTT. This sequence encodes CASSLDGAGVRADTQYF.

This clone was observed a single time. This rearrangement joins TRBV28 to TRBJ1-2, with TRBD1 matching 7 bases. V was pared by 6 bases and J by 5 bases, with 12 bases of the junction left unmatched. Per germline, CDR1 MDHEN and CDR2 SYDVKM. The CDR3 length is 15 residues. This CDR3 reads CASSYSRGMTYGYTF. DNA for the CDR3: TGTGCCAGCAGCTACTCCAGGGGGATGACTTATGGCTACACCTTC.

J is TRBJ2-3 and V is TRBV4-2; 11 bases map to TRBD2. Germline CDR1 and CDR2: LGHNA and YNFKEQ. The CDR3 runs 17 residues. With 4 bases clipped from V and 2 bases from J, the junction kept 8 bases outside the gene matches. The CDR3 loop is CASSPSVLAGDTDTQYF. In nucleotides, the CDR3 is TGTGCCAGCAGCCCTTCTGTACTAGCGGGGGACACAGATACGCAGTATTTT.

This chain joins TRBV7-6 and TRBJ2-1; 11 bases agree with TRBD2. Looked up from germline, CDR1 is SGHVS and CDR2 is FNYEAQ. This CDR3 has 18 amino acids. The ends lost 5 bases at V and 3 bases at J; junction bases unmatched: 12. CDR3 amino acids: CASSPLGLAGGFYNEQFF. As DNA, the CDR3 is TGTGCCAGCAGCCCCTTGGGGCTAGCGGGAGGTTTCTACAATGAGCAGTTCTTC.

This sequence joins TRBV6-5 and TRBJ2-5; possibly TRBD1 for D (6 bases). The CDR3 extends over 13 amino acids. CDR1 MNHEY and CDR2 SVGAGI come from the germline V gene. V lost 7 bases and J lost 3, with 12 bases in between. The CDR3 here is CASTDNREETQYF. Here the CDR3 DNA reads TGTGCCAGCACTGATAACAGGGAAGAGACCCAGTACTTC.

The chain couples TRBV5-6 to TRBJ1-5; D unresolved. With 1 base removed from V and 6 bases from J, the gap between germline ends came to 11 bases. The CDR3 spans 14 residues. CDR1 is SGHDT, CDR2 YYEEEE, per germline. In DNA, the CDR3 is TGTGCCAGCAGCTTGCGAGGGAATGGTCAGCCCCAGCATTTT. This translates into CASSLRGNGQPQHF.

V usage is TRBV15 and J usage is TRBJ2-3, with 9 bases lining up with TRBD1. CDR1 is LNHNV, CDR2 YYDKDF, per germline (reference sequence). J gave up 2 bases and V 0 bases, and 9 bases lay outside the gene matches. The CDR3 spans 18 residues. The CDR3, as DNA: TGTGCCACCAGCAGAGAGGAAATGGGGACAGGGCCCACAGATACGCAGTATTTT. Translated: CATSREEMGTGPTDTQYF.

The chain uses TRBV28 and TRBJ2-7; 10 nucleotides align to TRBD1. CDR3 length: 17 amino acids. The germline V gene encodes CDR1 MDHEN and CDR2 SYDVKM. The junction had 14 bases not matched to a gene; V was cut back by 4 bases and J by 5 bases. CDR3 nucleotide sequence: TGTGCCAGCAGTTCGCCCGACCGGGACAGGGGATATAACGAGCAGTACTTC. Its translation: CASSSPDRDRGYNEQYF.

The chain links TRBV6-6 to TRBJ1-1; D perhaps matches TRBD1 (5 bases). The CDR3 has 14 residues. Trimming removed 2 bases from V and 5 bases from J, with 12 bases in between. Per germline, CDR1 MNHNY and CDR2 SVGAGI (reference sequence). CDR3 coding DNA: TGTGCCAGCAGTTACGGCCAGGGTGTAACTGAAGCTTTCTTT. This codes for CASSYGQGVTEAFF.

V gene TRBV28 combines with J gene TRBJ2-1; 8 bases agree with TRBD1. In germline, CDR1 is MDHEN, CDR2 SYDVKM. J lost 7 bases, V lost 5 bases, and 13 bases had no gene match. The CDR3 loop spans 16 amino acids. The CDR3 loop is CASSVRTRGLSNEQFF. CDR3 DNA sequence: TGTGCCAGCAGTGTTCGGACCAGGGGGCTTAGTAATGAGCAGTTCTTC.

The chain joins TRBV9 to TRBJ2-1; the match to TRBD2 covers 10 bases. V lost 4 bases, J lost 4 bases, and 5 bases stayed unmatched. Germline V gene sequence: CDR1 SGDLS, CDR2 YYNGEE. The CDR3 length is 15 residues. The CDR3 region has the DNA TGTGCCAGCAGCCCCGCTAGCGGGAGTTACAATGAGCAGTTCTTC. It translates to CASSPASGSYNEQFF.

CDR3 sequence (DNA): TGTGCCACCAGCAGAGAAATAGCGGACTCCTACAATGAGCAGTTCTTC. Translating gives CATSREIADSYNEQFF. V gene TRBV15 combines with J gene TRBJ2-1; possibly TRBD2 for D (6 bases). There are 16 residues in the CDR3. CDR1 and CDR2 (germline): LNHNV, YYDKDF (reference sequence). The V gene lost 0 bases and the J gene lost 0 bases, with 9 bases spanning the gap. The whole variable domain, remainder taken from reference TRBV15 and TRBJ2-1, is DAMVIQNPRYQVTQFGKPVTLSCSQTLNHNVMYWYQQKSSQAPKLLFHYYDKDFNNEADTPDNFQSRRPNTSFCFLDIRSPGLGDTAMYLCATSREIADSYNEQFFGPGTRLTVL.

This clone was seen a single time. This chain uses TRBV5-1 with TRBJ2-7; 8 bases are shared with TRBD2. Trimming at V came to 2 bases and at J to 6 bases, leaving 10 bases not matched to a gene. This CDR3 has 15 amino acids. Germline values: CDR1 SGHRS, CDR2 YFSETQ. As DNA, the CDR3 is TGCGCCAGCAGCTTTGGCGGGAGGCCTCTATCCGAGCAGTACTTC. This sequence encodes CASSFGGRPLSEQYF.

The chain couples TRBV19 to TRBJ1-2; 8 bases line up with TRBD1. Trimming cost V 3 bases and J 8 bases; bases outside gene matches: 5. Germline CDR1 LNHDA, CDR2 SQIVND (reference sequence). This CDR3 region has 13 residues. The CDR3 is CASSIQGAGGYTF. The CDR3, as DNA: TGTGCCAGTAGTATCCAGGGGGCAGGGGGCTACACCTTC.

The chain joins TRBV27 to TRBJ2-7; perhaps TRBD1 as D (5 bases). Trimming took 3 bases from V and 3 from J, leaving 15 bases between them. The CDR3 is 15 residues long. Germline V gene sequence: CDR1 MNHEY, CDR2 SMNVEV (reference sequence). This chain's CDR3 is CASSFLGVTGYEQYF. In DNA form, the CDR3 reads TGTGCCAGCAGTTTTTTAGGGGTGACTGGCTACGAGCAGTACTTC.